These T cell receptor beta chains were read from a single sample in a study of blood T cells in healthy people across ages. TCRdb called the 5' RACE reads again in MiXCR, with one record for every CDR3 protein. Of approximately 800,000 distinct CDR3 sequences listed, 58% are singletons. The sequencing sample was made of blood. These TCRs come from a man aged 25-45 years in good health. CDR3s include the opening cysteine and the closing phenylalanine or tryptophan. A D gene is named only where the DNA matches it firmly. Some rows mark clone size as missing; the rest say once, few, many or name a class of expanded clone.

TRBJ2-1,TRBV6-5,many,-,TGTGCCAGCAGTTACTCGAAGTCAAGGGCCGGACCCTACAATGAGCAGTTCTTC,CASSYSKSRAGPYNEQFF
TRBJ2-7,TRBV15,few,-,TGTGCCACCAGTCTCCGCTACTACGAGCAGTACTTC,CATSLRYYEQYF
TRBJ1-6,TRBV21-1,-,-,TGTGCCAGCGGCTTATGGGTCAGCTCCTATAATTCACCCCTCCACTTT,CASGLWVSSYNSPLHF
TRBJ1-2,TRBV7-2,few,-,TGTGCCAGCAGCTCCCAATATGGCTACACCTTC,CASSSQYGYTF
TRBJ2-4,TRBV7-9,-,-,TGTGCCAGCAGCCCACCGGGCACTCGGAACATTCAGTACTTC,CASSPPGTRNIQYF
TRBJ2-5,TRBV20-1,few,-,TGCAGTGCTAGAGAGGCTAGCTGGGGGACCCAGTACTTC,CSAREASWGTQYF
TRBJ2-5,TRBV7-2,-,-,TGTGCCAGCAGCTTATCGGGGGTCTACAAGCAGTACTTC,CASSLSGVYKQYF
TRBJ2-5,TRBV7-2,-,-,TGTGCCAGCAGCTTGCCATATAGGGAGACCCAGTACTTC,CASSLPYRETQYF
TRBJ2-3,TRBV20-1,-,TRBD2,TGCAGTGCTAGAGTTAGCGGGGTTAGCACAGATACGCAGTATTTT,CSARVSGVSTDTQYF
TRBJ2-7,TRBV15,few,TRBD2,TGTGCCACCAGTGATGGGAGGGACTACGAGCAGTACTTC,CATSDGRDYEQYF
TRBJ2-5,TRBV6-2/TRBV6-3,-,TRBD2,TGTGCCAGCAGTTCTAGCGGGAGCCAGTACTTC,CASSSSGSQYF
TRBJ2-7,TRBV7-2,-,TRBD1,TGTGCCAGCAGCTACGACAGGGCTGGGGAGCAGTACTTC,CASSYDRAGEQYF
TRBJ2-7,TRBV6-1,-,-,TGTGCCAGCAGTGGGACGGACACCGAGTCCCAGTACTTC,CASSGTDTESQYF
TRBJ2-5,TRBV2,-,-,TGTGCCAGCAGGGGGGAAGAGACCCAGTACTTC,CASRGEETQYF
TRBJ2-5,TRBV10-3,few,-,TGTGCCATCAGTGAGTCGAACGGCCAAGAGACCCAGTACTTC,CAISESNGQETQYF
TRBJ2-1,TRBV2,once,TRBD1,TGTGCCAGCAGTCCCCGCGGACAGGCGGTCTCCTACAATGAGCAGTTCTTC,CASSPRGQAVSYNEQFF
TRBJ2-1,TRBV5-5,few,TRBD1,TGTGCCAGCAGCCTGCGGGCAGGGGGTAAGGAGCAGTTCTTC,CASSLRAGGKEQFF
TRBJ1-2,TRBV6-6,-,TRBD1,TGTGCCAGCATCTATGGACAGGCTTCTGTTGGCTACACCTTC,CASIYGQASVGYTF
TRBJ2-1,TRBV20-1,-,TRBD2,TGCAGTGCGACAGCCCCCGGGGGGGCAATCGTGAATGAGCAGTTCTTC,CSATAPGGAIVNEQFF
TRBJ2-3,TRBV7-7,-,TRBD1,TGTGCCAGCAGCTTAGAACCATCCGGGACAGATACGCTGTATTTT,CASSLEPSGTDTLYF
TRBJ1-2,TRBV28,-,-,TGTGCCAGCACGCGATCAGGAGGCCCCGGGGGCTACACCTTC,CASTRSGGPGGYTF
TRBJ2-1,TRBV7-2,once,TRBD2,TGTGCCAGCAGCCGTAGCGGGAGCGATTACAATGAGCAGTTCTTC,CASSRSGSDYNEQFF